This T cell receptor beta chain was sequenced in a study of CD8 T cells in ankylosing spondylitis. This clonotype was seen more than once but under ten times. Antigen specificity is unknown. Trimming cost V 2 bases and J 8 bases, with 16 bases left between them. Germline V gene lookup returns CDR1 MNHEY and CDR2 SMNVEV (reference sequence). CDR3 size: 15 residues. MiXCR, applied by TCRdb to the 5' RACE reads, yields one record per CDR3 protein. Of 310,000 or so distinct CDR3 sequences listed, about 20% are singletons. The study's findings and limits: CD8+ disease-linked clones were present at relatively low frequencies in blood.

This receptor was obtained from a male donor with ankylosing spondylitis or in good health (not recorded which). Source material: blood, either unsorted or a sorted T cell fraction (not recorded which). V is TRBV27 and J is TRBJ2-1, with D possibly matching TRBD2 (6 bases). The CDR3 region is CASSLTFRREDEQFF. The DNA of the CDR3 is TGTGCCAGCAGTTTAACGTTCCGGAGGGAGGATGAGCAGTTCTTC.